This T cell receptor (beta chain) was obtained from a study of blood T cells in healthy people across ages. Isolation yielded PBMCs, at least 6 million per sample, in every case. Combining a sample-barcoded 5' primer with a J-beta primer mix, a second PCR ran for roughly 7 to 12 cycles. From the 5' RACE reads, TCRdb called clonotypes with MiXCR, one entry per CDR3 protein. Of 540,000 or so distinct CDR3 sequences listed, 27% are singletons. V shed 1 base, J shed 4 bases, and the junction held 13 bases outside the gene matches. Germline CDR1 and CDR2: SGHDN and FVKESK. The CDR3 extends over 18 amino acids.

The chain recombines TRBV14 with TRBJ2-1; 7 bases fit TRBD2. This clonotype was sampled from a woman aged 70 to 79 in good health. Specimen: blood. In nucleotides, the CDR3 is TGTGCCAGCAGCCAAGGAATCCTGGGCGGGGGAGAATACAATGAGCAGTTCTTC. Its protein is CASSQGILGGGEYNEQFF. Full variable domain (missing parts from reference TRBV14 and TRBJ2-1): EAGVTQFPSHSVIEKGQTVTLRCDPISGHDNLYWYRRVMGKEIKFLLHFVKESKQDESGMPNNRFLAERTGGTYSTLKVQPAELEDSGVYFCASSQGILGGGEYNEQFFGPGTRLTVL.